The clone carrying this TCR beta chain was picked up a small number of times. The entry originates in a study of T cells in Graves' hyperthyroidism and ophthalmopathy. The CDR3 regions of TCR beta were amplified from RNA transcripts. HTBI primers were used for first-round RT-PCR of the TCR CDR3. TCRdb independently ran MiXCR on the multiplex PCR reads; one entry per CDR3 protein. The repertoire holds about 770,000 distinct CDR3 sequences, with around 20% as singletons. Trimming shortened V by 0 bases and J by 3 bases, and 14 bases separated the two germline ends. CDR1 LGHNA and CDR2 YNFKEQ come from the germline V gene. This CDR3 contains 16 residues.

Sequencing input: blood. The chain links TRBV4-2 to TRBJ1-1; tentative D call: TRBD1 (5 bases). This clonotype was obtained from a woman aged 50 to 60 with Graves' hyperthyroidism that later progressed to Graves' ophthalmopathy. CDR3 sequence reads: CASSQDPRGGDTEAFF. The CDR3 region has the DNA TGTGCCAGCAGCCAAGACCCACGGGGGGGGGACACTGAAGCTTTCTTT.